This T cell receptor (beta chain) was identified during a study of blood T cell repertoires in COVID-19. Study summary: Collection of acute and convalescent COVID-19 samples took place in the United States, Italy and Spain. Sources were T cells, B-cell-depleted T cells, or PBMCs; the material itself was cDNA or gDNA.

How the authors handled the data: Amplified reference gene primers provided the basis for estimating nucleated cell counts. Repertoires were generated with immunoSEQ multiplex PCR, while TCRdb's copy carries only in-frame clones and drops some. V, J and clone size reflect that table, while D and trimming were determined from the DNA. The table shows hundreds of thousands of clones, with roughly 88% occurring only once. This clone was detected once. Trimming cost V 2 bases and J 4 bases; bases outside gene matches: 7. This CDR3 comprises 15 residues. Germline V lookup: CDR1 MNHEY, CDR2 SMNVEV (reference sequence).

The chain has TRBV27 and TRBJ2-7; 8 bases line up with TRBD2. Sequencing was carried out using peripheral blood. The sequence derives from a woman in her 50s with active or convalescent COVID-19. The CDR3 DNA sequence: TGTGCCAGCAGTTTAAGTCTAGCGGGTGGGTACGAGCAGTACTTC. Residues: CASSLSLAGGYEQYF.